The source of this TCR beta chain is a study of cytotoxic CD8 clonotypes in ibrutinib-treated CLL. Sequencing used immunoSEQ multiplex PCR; TCRdb keeps in-frame clones, though not all of them. Of approximately 350,000 clones in the sample, 67% are singletons; the top ten hold around 6.6%. The study's findings and limits: Clonality showed a rise at ibrutinib response that reversed toward baseline at progression. Samples from sustained-remission and progressing patients were taken at different times.

The germline V gene has CDR1 SGDLS and CDR2 YYNGEE. Germline trimming cut 3 bases from V and 0 bases from J; bases unmatched to any gene: 6. The CDR3 spans 16 residues. Turning to this clone: Its antigen is still unknown.

The gene calls are TRBV9 and TRBJ1-1, with 9 bases identical to TRBD1. The source is a human donor with chronic lymphocytic leukemia. The source material was PBMCs, sampled after 36 months of ibrutinib treatment. DNA for the CDR3: TGTGCCAGCAGCGCAGGGACAGGGCGGATGAACACTGAAGCTTTCTTT. Amino acid sequence: CASSAGTGRMNTEAFF. Full variable domain (missing parts from reference TRBV9 and TRBJ1-1): DSGVTQTPKHLITATGQRVTLRCSPRSGDLSVYWYQQSLDQGLQFLIQYYNGEERAKGNILERFSAQQFPDLHSELNLSSLELGDSALYFCASSAGTGRMNTEAFFGQGTRLTVV.